This T cell receptor beta chain was found in a study of T cells in Graves' hyperthyroidism and ophthalmopathy. This clonotype has a count of ten or more. The CDR3 length is 15 residues. The junction had 6 bases not matched to a gene; V was cut back by 0 bases and J by 5 bases. Germline CDR1 and CDR2: SGDLS and YYNGEE. The study defined stable Graves' hyperthyroidism as no ophthalmopathy progression within 18 months. It was RNA transcripts that yielded the amplified TCR beta CDR3 regions. The HTBI primer set served for first-round RT-PCR of the TCR CDR3. TCRdb itself ran the multiplex PCR reads through MiXCR, one entry per CDR3 protein. This table has 610,000 or so distinct CDR3 sequences, around 42% appearing once.

The source of this sequence is a woman younger than 30 with Graves' hyperthyroidism. This sequence joins TRBV9 and TRBJ2-7; 9 positions match TRBD2. Sequences were obtained from peripheral blood or thyroid tissue (not recorded which). In nucleotides, the CDR3 is TGTGCCAGCAGCGTAGAAGGCGGGAGGGCCAACGAGCAGTACTTC. Translation gives CASSVEGGRANEQYF. The full variable domain, its missing parts supplied by reference TRBV9 and TRBJ2-7, is DSGVTQTPKHLITATGQRVTLRCSPRSGDLSVYWYQQSLDQGLQFLIQYYNGEERAKGNILERFSAQQFPDLHSELNLSSLELGDSALYFCASSVEGGRANEQYFGPGTRLTVT.